These 19 T cell receptor beta chains were all obtained from the same sample, sequenced in a study of CD8+ T cells in alopecia areata. Treatment noted: oral pan-JAK inhibitor, 5-10 mg twice daily. cDNA prepared by RNA extraction and subsequent reverse transcription served as the template for sequencing. The method was immunoSEQ multiplex PCR; TCRdb's version includes in-frame clones alone and lacks a portion of them. The data contain about 220,000 clones, about 58% of them singletons. Sample: CD4+ T cells sorted from blood, taken at week 4, from a patient treated with tofacitinib. The receptor source for this set is a human donor with alopecia areata.

The rearrangement joins TRBV5-1 to TRBJ2-3, with D perhaps TRBD1 (6 bases). This CDR3 has 15 residues. The germline V and J ends were trimmed by 4 bases and 4 bases, with 16 bases remaining between them. The germline CDR1 and CDR2 sequences are SGHRS and YFSETQ. CDR3 bases: TGCGCCAGCAGCGTGGGTGGAGAGGGGGCAGATACGCAGTATTTT. It is translated as CASSVGGEGADTQYF. The entire variable domain, with the rest obtained from reference TRBV5-1 and TRBJ2-3, is as follows: KAGVTQTPRYLIKTRGQQVTLSCSPISGHRSVSWYQQTPGQGLQFLFEYFSETQRNKGNFPGRFSGRQFSNSRSEMNVSTLELGDSALYLCASSVGGEGADTQYFGPGTRLTVL.

This clone has only a few counts. The chain has TRBV29-1 and TRBJ2-3; D is tentatively TRBD1 or TRBD2 (5 bases each). Germline V lookup: CDR1 SQVTM, CDR2 ANQGSEA. This CDR3 is 15 amino acids long. Trimming pared 6 bases from V and 2 bases from J, leaving 18 bases between. The CDR3 sequence is CSVISGASPTDTQYF. CDR3 DNA sequence: TGCAGCGTGATCTCTGGGGCTAGCCCCACAGATACGCAGTATTTT.

V is TRBV6-1 and J is TRBJ1-4, with 7 bases that match TRBD1. This CDR3 is 14 amino acids long. Per germline, CDR1 MNHNS and CDR2 SASEGT. The junction had 1 base not matched to a gene; V was cut back by 3 bases and J by 3 bases. CDR3 region: CASSETGSNEKLFF. CDR3 DNA sequence: TGTGCCAGCAGTGAGACAGGGTCTAATGAAAAACTGTTTTTT.

The chain recombines TRBV19 with TRBJ1-5, with D possibly being TRBD1 (5 bases). The CDR3 is 15 residues long. CDR1 is LNHDA and CDR2 is SQIVND in the germline V gene (reference sequence). Trimming removed 1 base from V and 2 bases from J, with 9 bases in between. CDR3 protein: CASSIAGLGNQPQHF. DNA of the CDR3: TGTGCCAGTAGTATAGCAGGGCTCGGCAATCAGCCCCAGCATTTT.

This chain uses TRBV30 with TRBJ1-2, with 11 positions matching TRBD1. The trim removed 4 bases at V and 3 bases at J, leaving 10 bases unmatched. This CDR3 spans 16 amino acids. Germline CDR1 and CDR2: GTSNPN and SVGIG (reference sequence). The chain's CDR3 is CAWNRDRGSPDYGYTF. DNA of the CDR3: TGTGCCTGGAATAGGGACAGGGGGAGCCCTGACTATGGCTACACCTTC.

DNA of the CDR3: TGCAGTGCTGGGACGTACAATGAGCAGTTCTTC. Its protein is CSAGTYNEQFF. The gene calls are TRBV20-1 and TRBJ2-1, with D perhaps assigned TRBD1 or TRBD2 (5 bases each). V dropped 5 bases and J dropped 4 bases, with 6 bases sitting between them. Germline assignment: CDR1 DFQATT and CDR2 SNEGSKA (reference sequence). This CDR3 spans 11 amino acids.

A few counts support this clone. The chain is built from TRBV30 and TRBJ1-2; 8 positions match TRBD1. V was clipped by 3 bases and J by 4 bases; unmatched bases: 10. This CDR3 has 15 residues. The V gene's germline CDR1 is GTSNPN and CDR2 SVGIG (reference sequence). The CDR3 DNA reads TGTGCCTGGAGCAGAGGGACAGGCTACTTCTATGGCTACACCTTC. Translated, it gives CAWSRGTGYFYGYTF.

The sample holds a few counts of this clone. This chain joins TRBV29-1 and TRBJ1-1; no definite D call. V lost 7 bases and J 6 bases, leaving 12 bases between the germline ends. CDR3 length: 11 amino acids. CDR1 is SQVTM and CDR2 is ANQGSEA in the germline V gene. The CDR3 bases are TGCAGCGCCGGGCGGCGGCCTGAAGCTTTCTTT. This codes for CSAGRRPEAFF.

The table lists this clone with a count of one. The gene calls are TRBV2 and TRBJ2-5, with unresolved D. The CDR3 is 11 amino acids. The germline CDR1 and CDR2 sequences are SNHLY and FYNNEI. V was pared by 8 bases and J by 2 bases, with 6 bases between. Here the CDR3 DNA reads TGTGCCAGCCAGGAACAAGAGACCCAGTACTTC. Protein product: CASQEQETQYF.

This clone showed up many times. This sequence joins TRBV6-6 and TRBJ1-5, with 7 bases aligning to TRBD1. The CDR3 is made up of 16 amino acids. Germline CDR1 reads MNHNY; CDR2 reads SVGAGI (reference sequence). Trimming took 5 bases from V and 5 from J; bases not matched to a gene: 12. The CDR3 nucleotides read TGTGCCAGCAGTAGAATCGGGACAGAGAATTATCAGCCCCAGCATTTT. This translates into CASSRIGTENYQPQHF.

In its sample, this clone was seen a few times. The V gene is TRBV30, the J gene TRBJ1-2; D not resolved. This CDR3 has 13 amino acids. The V end lost 0 bases, the J end lost 5 bases, and 10 bases lay between the germline ends. Germline V lookup: CDR1 GTSNPN, CDR2 SVGIG (reference sequence). CDR3 sequence reads: CAWSVILAYGYTF. CDR3 DNA sequence: TGTGCCTGGAGTGTAATCTTAGCTTATGGCTACACCTTC.

The rearrangement joins TRBV4-3 to TRBJ1-1, with 7 bases aligning to TRBD1. Trimming removed 8 bases from V and 2 bases from J; junction bases left unmatched: 5. Germline V lookup: CDR1 LGHNA, CDR2 YSLEER. The CDR3 runs to 13 residues. The CDR3 spells CASARQGNTEAFF. In DNA, the CDR3 is TGCGCCAGCGCGCGACAGGGCAACACTGAAGCTTTCTTT.

The chain couples TRBV7-2 to TRBJ1-5; no firm D call. V lost 1 base and J 7 bases, leaving 8 bases between the germline ends. This CDR3 region has 13 residues. Germline CDR1 reads SGHTA; CDR2 reads FQGNSA. The CDR3 reads CASSLEATQPQHF. The CDR3 coding sequence is TGTGCCAGCAGCTTAGAGGCGACACAGCCCCAGCATTTT.

This chain joins TRBV2 and TRBJ1-5; maybe TRBD1 (5 bases). Trimming took 6 bases from V and 2 from J, leaving 8 bases between them. Germline loops: CDR1 SNHLY, CDR2 FYNNEI. The CDR3 totals 13 residues. The CDR3, as DNA: TGTGCCAGCAGCTGGGACGGCAATCAGCCCCAGCATTTT. It translates to CASSWDGNQPQHF.

The gene calls are TRBV29-1 and TRBJ2-7; maybe TRBD2 (6 bases). Germline CDR1 reads SQVTM; CDR2 reads ANQGSEA. CDR3 size: 13 residues. Trimming removed 3 bases at V and 4 bases at J, with 13 bases between. This chain's CDR3 is CSVEGRNPYEQYF. The CDR3 nucleotides read TGCAGCGTTGAGGGGAGGAACCCATACGAGCAGTACTTC.

This clone has more than one count but fewer than ten. This chain uses TRBV19 with TRBJ2-2; 7 bases match TRBD1. This CDR3 is 16 amino acids long. Germline lookup yields CDR1 LNHDA and CDR2 SQIVND (reference sequence). J lost 1 base, V lost 3 bases, and 5 bases had no gene match. The CDR3 spells CASSIRQGRNTGELFF. CDR3 DNA: TGTGCCAGTAGTATCCGACAGGGTCGGAACACCGGGGAGCTGTTTTTT.

The chain couples TRBV4-3 to TRBJ2-7; D tentatively reads TRBD1 or TRBD2 (6 bases each). The V end lost 0 bases, the J end lost 4 bases, and 13 bases lay between the germline ends. Germline V gene lookup returns CDR1 LGHNA and CDR2 YSLEER. The CDR3 contains 15 residues. For the CDR3, the DNA is TGCGCCAGCAGCCAAGAAGAAGGGGGGAGTTACGAGCAGTACTTC. Amino acid sequence: CASSQEEGGSYEQYF.

In this sample, this clone turned up a few times. The genes are TRBV6-5 and TRBJ2-5; D is unresolved. CDR3 length: 12 residues. CDR1 is MNHEY and CDR2 is SVGAGI in the germline V gene. Trimming left V 4 bases short and J 5 bases short, with 8 bases between. DNA for the CDR3: TGTGCCAGCAGTTCGAAAGTGGAGACCCAGTACTTC. This translates into CASSSKVETQYF.

This clone was seen only once. The CDR3 bases are TGTGCCAGCGGGCACGCAGGGGCGAGGGGGTCACCCCTCCACTTT. Protein: CASGHAGARGSPLHF. The rearrangement uses TRBV28 and TRBJ1-6; D is perhaps TRBD1 (6 bases). CDR1 is MDHEN, CDR2 SYDVKM, per germline. The CDR3 has 15 residues. The V and J ends lost 8 bases and 10 bases respectively, with 21 bases between them.